Listed below are T cell receptor beta chains from one sample, sequenced in a study of blood T cell repertoires in COVID-19. The assay was immunoSEQ multiplex PCR, and TCRdb's table has in-frame clones only and misses some. The repertoire holds 25,000 to 35,000 clones, more than 60% seen once, with approximately 8.6% in the top ten. The sequencing input was peripheral blood. These receptor sequences come from a woman aged 65 to 85 with active or convalescent COVID-19. CDR3s include the opening cysteine and the closing phenylalanine or tryptophan. D genes are given only for firm matches. Part of the rows lack a size; the others show once, few, many or a class for expanded clones.

abundance: -
d_gene: TRBD1
v_gene: TRBV5-1
j_gene: TRBJ1-1
CDR3nt: TGCGCCAGCAGCGCGGGACAGGGGAGGCCTGAAGCTTTCTTT
CDR3aa: CASSAGQGRPEAFF

abundance: -
d_gene: TRBD1
v_gene: TRBV7-8
j_gene: TRBJ1-1
CDR3nt: TGTGCCAGCAGCTTAGTAGGCGTCAGGGGGCGCGACACTGAAGCTTTCTTT
CDR3aa: CASSLVGVRGRDTEAFF

abundance: -
d_gene: TRBD2
v_gene: TRBV5-6
j_gene: TRBJ2-5
CDR3nt: TGTGCCAGCAGCGAGATGACTAGCGGGAGGGCCACAGAGACCCAGTACTTC
CDR3aa: CASSEMTSGRATETQYF

abundance: -
d_gene: TRBD1
v_gene: TRBV28
j_gene: TRBJ1-3
CDR3nt: TGTGCCAGCAGTTTGAAGGCGTCCTGGACAGGGGGTTTTGGAAACACCATATATTTT
CDR3aa: CASSLKASWTGGFGNTIYF

abundance: -
d_gene: -
v_gene: TRBV19
j_gene: TRBJ1-5
CDR3nt: TGTGCCAGTAGTATAGAGGGGCGGTCCAATCAGCCCCAGCATTTT
CDR3aa: CASSIEGRSNQPQHF

abundance: -
d_gene: -
v_gene: TRBV6-6
j_gene: TRBJ2-1
CDR3nt: TGTGCCAGCAGACCAAGACAGTACAATGAGCAGTTCTTC
CDR3aa: CASRPRQYNEQFF

abundance: -
d_gene: -
v_gene: TRBV24-1
j_gene: TRBJ2-7
CDR3nt: TGTGCCATCCGGTGGGACTGGATCTTCTACGAGCAGTACTTC
CDR3aa: CAIRWDWIFYEQYF

abundance: -
d_gene: -
v_gene: TRBV6-5
j_gene: TRBJ1-6
CDR3nt: TGTGCCAGCAGGTACAGCGTCTATAATTCACCCCTCCACTTT
CDR3aa: CASRYSVYNSPLHF

abundance: -
d_gene: -
v_gene: TRBV5-4
j_gene: TRBJ2-1
CDR3nt: TGTGCCAGCAGCTTGATCTTGAGGGAGGTCAATGAGCAGTTCTTC
CDR3aa: CASSLILREVNEQFF

abundance: -
d_gene: -
v_gene: TRBV27
j_gene: TRBJ1-2
CDR3nt: TGTGCCAGCAGCCGGGGGGAGGGGGTGGGCGGCTACACCTTC
CDR3aa: CASSRGEGVGGYTF

abundance: -
d_gene: -
v_gene: TRBV6-5
j_gene: TRBJ1-2
CDR3nt: TGTGCCAGCAGCTGGACAGATAGCTATGGCTACACCTTC
CDR3aa: CASSWTDSYGYTF

abundance: -
d_gene: -
v_gene: TRBV27
j_gene: TRBJ2-1
CDR3nt: TGTGCCAGCAGTTTACCTAAGGGGATGAACAATGAGCAGTTCTTC
CDR3aa: CASSLPKGMNNEQFF

abundance: -
d_gene: -
v_gene: TRBV7-2
j_gene: TRBJ2-7
CDR3nt: TGTGCCAGCAGCTTAGTAGCCAGCTACGAGCAGTACTTC
CDR3aa: CASSLVASYEQYF

abundance: few
d_gene: -
v_gene: TRBV27
j_gene: TRBJ1-1
CDR3nt: TGTGCCAGCAGTTTGAGGCAGGGGTTTCAAGCTTTCTTT
CDR3aa: CASSLRQGFQAFF

abundance: -
d_gene: -
v_gene: TRBV5-6
j_gene: TRBJ2-3
CDR3nt: TGTGCCAGCAGCGCCGGCCAGGGATTAGATACGCAGTATTTT
CDR3aa: CASSAGQGLDTQYF

abundance: -
d_gene: TRBD1
v_gene: TRBV6-2/TRBV6-3
j_gene: TRBJ2-5
CDR3nt: TGTGCCAGCAGTCCAGTACGGACAGGGAGGGAGACCCAGTACTTC
CDR3aa: CASSPVRTGRETQYF

abundance: -
d_gene: -
v_gene: TRBV18
j_gene: TRBJ2-7
CDR3nt: TGTGCCAGCTTCCCCGGGACACCACCCTACGAGCAGTACTTC
CDR3aa: CASFPGTPPYEQYF

abundance: few
d_gene: -
v_gene: TRBV13
j_gene: TRBJ2-7
CDR3nt: TGTGCCAGCAGCTCGTCGGGAGTCTCCTACGAGCAGTACTTC
CDR3aa: CASSSSGVSYEQYF

abundance: few
d_gene: TRBD1
v_gene: TRBV7-9
j_gene: TRBJ2-1
CDR3nt: TGTGCCAGCAGCTTAGTTAGTCAGGGGGTTCACAATGAGCAGTTCTTC
CDR3aa: CASSLVSQGVHNEQFF

abundance: -
d_gene: TRBD2
v_gene: TRBV11-2
j_gene: TRBJ2-7
CDR3nt: TGTGCCAGCAGCGTTGTAGCGGGAGTATCCGAGCAGTACTTC
CDR3aa: CASSVVAGVSEQYF

abundance: -
d_gene: TRBD1
v_gene: TRBV2
j_gene: TRBJ1-1
CDR3nt: TGTGCCAGCAGTTTTGGGACAGGATCAACTGAAGCTTTCTTT
CDR3aa: CASSFGTGSTEAFF

abundance: -
d_gene: -
v_gene: TRBV3-1/TRBV3-2
j_gene: TRBJ1-3
CDR3nt: TGTGCCAGCAGCCAACAGGGGATAGGAAACACCATATATTTT
CDR3aa: CASSQQGIGNTIYF

abundance: -
d_gene: TRBD2
v_gene: TRBV5-1
j_gene: TRBJ2-2
CDR3nt: TGCGCCAGCAGCCCTTTGTCCGGGGGGAGGAACACCGGGGAGCTGTTTTTT
CDR3aa: CASSPLSGGRNTGELFF

abundance: -
d_gene: -
v_gene: TRBV11-2
j_gene: TRBJ2-5
CDR3nt: TGTGCCAGCAGCTTAGCTCGGGAGACCCAGTACTTC
CDR3aa: CASSLARETQYF

abundance: -
d_gene: TRBD1
v_gene: TRBV5-4
j_gene: TRBJ2-7
CDR3nt: TGTGCCAGCAGCTTGATGGGACAGGGGACGGGTTACGAGCAGTACTTC
CDR3aa: CASSLMGQGTGYEQYF

abundance: -
d_gene: -
v_gene: TRBV30
j_gene: TRBJ2-7
CDR3nt: TGTGCCTGGAGGGGTAGCAACCCCCGAGAGCAGTACTTC
CDR3aa: CAWRGSNPREQYF

abundance: -
d_gene: TRBD2
v_gene: TRBV5-4
j_gene: TRBJ2-1
CDR3nt: TGTGCCAGCAGCTTGGATCCTAGCGGGGGGAGCTCCTACAATGAGCAGTTCTTC
CDR3aa: CASSLDPSGGSSYNEQFF

abundance: few
d_gene: TRBD1
v_gene: TRBV7-9
j_gene: TRBJ1-1
CDR3nt: TGTGCCAGCAGCTCAGACAGGGAGGTAGGTGAAGCTTTCTTT
CDR3aa: CASSSDREVGEAFF

abundance: -
d_gene: -
v_gene: TRBV7-2
j_gene: TRBJ1-4
CDR3nt: TGTGCCAGCAGCTTGAGATTCGGGGTGACTAATGAAAAACTGTTTTTT
CDR3aa: CASSLRFGVTNEKLFF

abundance: -
d_gene: -
v_gene: TRBV11-2
j_gene: TRBJ2-7
CDR3nt: TGTGCCAGCAGCTTCGCGGGGCCTTACGAGCAGTACTTC
CDR3aa: CASSFAGPYEQYF

abundance: few
d_gene: -
v_gene: TRBV28
j_gene: TRBJ1-1
CDR3nt: TGTGCAGCCGGAGTGGGGGCTATGAACACTGAAGCTTTCTTT
CDR3aa: CAAGVGAMNTEAFF

abundance: -
d_gene: TRBD2
v_gene: TRBV10-3
j_gene: TRBJ2-2
CDR3nt: TGTGCCATCAGTTCCGTCTCTAGCGGGAGGGGTACCGGGGAGCTGTTTTTT
CDR3aa: CAISSVSSGRGTGELFF

abundance: -
d_gene: TRBD2
v_gene: TRBV7-9
j_gene: TRBJ2-1
CDR3nt: TGTGCCAGCAGCTTGTCGGGACTAGCCTACAATGAGCAGTTCTTC
CDR3aa: CASSLSGLAYNEQFF

abundance: -
d_gene: -
v_gene: TRBV25-1
j_gene: TRBJ2-5
CDR3nt: TGTGCCAGCAGAAGAGGGGACTCCCCTTTAGAGACCCAGTACTTC
CDR3aa: CASRRGDSPLETQYF

abundance: -
d_gene: -
v_gene: TRBV5-1
j_gene: TRBJ1-1
CDR3nt: TGCGCCAGCAGCTTGGTTGGGGGGGACGACACTGAAGCTTTCTTT
CDR3aa: CASSLVGGDDTEAFF

abundance: -
d_gene: -
v_gene: TRBV5-1
j_gene: TRBJ1-2
CDR3nt: TGCGCCAGCAGCTTGTTTGGGGCGGACTATGGCTACACCTTC
CDR3aa: CASSLFGADYGYTF

abundance: -
d_gene: TRBD2
v_gene: TRBV18
j_gene: TRBJ2-3
CDR3nt: TGTGCCAGCTCACCGCGGGGGGCAGTAGATACGCAGTATTTT
CDR3aa: CASSPRGAVDTQYF

abundance: -
d_gene: -
v_gene: TRBV24-1
j_gene: TRBJ2-5
CDR3nt: TGTGCCACCAGTGAAAGGGGTTGGCAAGGGGAGACCCAGTACTTC
CDR3aa: CATSERGWQGETQYF

abundance: -
d_gene: -
v_gene: TRBV28
j_gene: TRBJ1-5
CDR3nt: TGTGCCAGCAGTTTCGCACTAAGGGGAGGCCAGCCCCAGCATTTT
CDR3aa: CASSFALRGGQPQHF

abundance: -
d_gene: -
v_gene: TRBV28
j_gene: TRBJ2-1
CDR3nt: TGTGCCAGCAGCCCCTTTCGGGGTGAGCAGTTCTTC
CDR3aa: CASSPFRGEQFF

abundance: -
d_gene: TRBD1
v_gene: TRBV5-6
j_gene: TRBJ1-4
CDR3nt: TGTGCCAGCAGCTTGGTCCGGGCAACAGGGGTTAATGAAAAACTGTTTTTT
CDR3aa: CASSLVRATGVNEKLFF

abundance: -
d_gene: -
v_gene: TRBV28
j_gene: TRBJ1-2
CDR3nt: TGTGCCAGCAGTTCAACAGGGCAGTATGGCTACACCTTC
CDR3aa: CASSSTGQYGYTF

abundance: once
d_gene: -
v_gene: TRBV15
j_gene: TRBJ1-6
CDR3nt: TGTGCCACCAGCAGAGAAACAGGGAGCTCCTATAATTCACCCCTCCACTTT
CDR3aa: CATSRETGSSYNSPLHF

abundance: -
d_gene: -
v_gene: TRBV19
j_gene: TRBJ1-3
CDR3nt: TGTGCCAGTAGTCCCGGGACATTTGGAAACACCATATATTTT
CDR3aa: CASSPGTFGNTIYF

abundance: once
d_gene: -
v_gene: TRBV28
j_gene: TRBJ1-1
CDR3nt: TGTGCCAGCAGTACCGCCACAGGGCGGACTGCTGAAGCTTTCTTT
CDR3aa: CASSTATGRTAEAFF

abundance: few
d_gene: -
v_gene: TRBV11-2
j_gene: TRBJ1-3
CDR3nt: TGTGCCAGCAGCCTACGGGTGTCCCCAGATGGAAACACCATATATTTT
CDR3aa: CASSLRVSPDGNTIYF

abundance: -
d_gene: -
v_gene: TRBV5-6
j_gene: TRBJ2-7
CDR3nt: TGTGCCAGCAGCTTGGAGGCTGGAGAGGAGCAGTACTTC
CDR3aa: CASSLEAGEEQYF

abundance: -
d_gene: TRBD1
v_gene: TRBV6-2/TRBV6-3
j_gene: TRBJ1-6
CDR3nt: TGTGCCAGCAGTCGCGACAGGGGTAATTCACCCCTCCACTTT
CDR3aa: CASSRDRGNSPLHF

abundance: -
d_gene: TRBD2
v_gene: TRBV5-5
j_gene: TRBJ2-2
CDR3nt: TGTGCCAGCAGCTTGAGGACTAGCGGGACTACCGGGGAGCTGTTTTTT
CDR3aa: CASSLRTSGTTGELFF

abundance: -
d_gene: TRBD1
v_gene: TRBV6-4
j_gene: TRBJ1-1
CDR3nt: TGTGCCAGCAGTGACGGGACAGGACAGAACACTGAAGCTTTCTTT
CDR3aa: CASSDGTGQNTEAFF

abundance: -
d_gene: -
v_gene: TRBV30
j_gene: TRBJ2-3
CDR3nt: TGTGCCTGGAGTAGCTGGGAACTAGTATTGTCAGATACGCAGTATTTT
CDR3aa: CAWSSWELVLSDTQYF

abundance: -
d_gene: -
v_gene: TRBV28
j_gene: TRBJ1-4
CDR3nt: TGTGCCAACAAGGCTTCGGGGAATAATGAAAAACTGTTTTTT
CDR3aa: CANKASGNNEKLFF

abundance: -
d_gene: TRBD1
v_gene: TRBV2
j_gene: TRBJ2-3
CDR3nt: TGTGCCAGCAGGCTGGTAACAGGGGCGCAGTATTTT
CDR3aa: CASRLVTGAQYF

abundance: -
d_gene: -
v_gene: TRBV11-3
j_gene: TRBJ2-1
CDR3nt: TGTGCCAGCAGCCAAACTAGTCTCGGTGAGCAGTTCTTC
CDR3aa: CASSQTSLGEQFF

abundance: -
d_gene: -
v_gene: TRBV4-1
j_gene: TRBJ2-3
CDR3nt: TGCGCCAGCAGCCAAGAAAAGGGGACAGATACGCAGTATTTT
CDR3aa: CASSQEKGTDTQYF

abundance: -
d_gene: -
v_gene: TRBV14
j_gene: TRBJ2-3
CDR3nt: TGTGCCAGCAGCCGGGGTCGTGGCGGGAGCACAGATACGCAGTATTTT
CDR3aa: CASSRGRGGSTDTQYF

abundance: few
d_gene: -
v_gene: TRBV5-1
j_gene: TRBJ2-5
CDR3nt: TGCGCCAGCAGCTTACGTGGGCTCCAAGAGACCCAGTACTTC
CDR3aa: CASSLRGLQETQYF

abundance: -
d_gene: TRBD2
v_gene: TRBV19
j_gene: TRBJ2-2
CDR3nt: TGTGCCAGTAGTATAGGACCCGGGACTAGCGGGCGGTCGAACACCGGGGAGCTGTTTTTT
CDR3aa: CASSIGPGTSGRSNTGELFF

abundance: -
d_gene: TRBD1
v_gene: TRBV29-1
j_gene: TRBJ1-2
CDR3nt: TGCAGCGTTCCCGGTTCCGGACAGGGCGGTGGCTACACCTTC
CDR3aa: CSVPGSGQGGGYTF

abundance: -
d_gene: -
v_gene: TRBV3-1/TRBV3-2
j_gene: TRBJ2-5
CDR3nt: TGTGCCAGCAGCCAAAGGAGCGGGCGGGAGACCCAGTACTTC
CDR3aa: CASSQRSGRETQYF